The T cell receptor (beta chain) under discussion was sequenced for a study of T cells after yellow fever vaccination. Whole-study results and caveats: The CD4 compartment and the CD8 compartment contained a small share of clonotypes in common. On re-exposure, the response was weaker but peaked faster, at day 5 versus 15.

TCRdb itself ran the 5' RACE reads through MiXCR, one entry per CDR3 protein. The table has 250,000 to 300,000 distinct CDR3 sequences, around 4.9% seen once. Turning to this clonotype: As yet, its antigen is unknown. At one boundary the junction diverges from the germline segment, which might be a read error.

This CDR3 region has 13 residues. Germline assignment: CDR1 MNHNY and CDR2 SVGAGI (reference sequence). Here the sequenced sample was CD4+ T cells sorted from PBMCs, taken on the day of the yellow fever booster vaccination. The V gene is TRBV6-6, the J gene TRBJ1-1, with D unclear. This TCR came from a man between 18 and 35 years old who received the YFV17D yellow fever vaccine. CDR3 bases: TGTGCCAGCAGGATCGACCTGAACGCTGAAGCTTTCTTT. Protein product: CASRIDLNAEAFF.